These 10 T cell receptor beta chains were sequenced from one sample in a study of vaccination effects on CD4 cells after COVID-19. Antigens for these TCRs are unknown. Here immunoSEQ multiplex PCR was the method, and the copy in TCRdb shows in-frame clones only, minus some. Of about 41,000 clones in the sample, 70% to 85% are singletons; the top ten hold about 3.1%. Under the ViraFEST assay, PBMC were stimulated with viral peptide pools so that antigen-specific CD4+ T cells expanded. Sequencing was performed afterwards. It was after roughly ten days of culture that CD4+ T cells were isolated. No vaccinee had earlier SARS-CoV-2 infection, and nucleocapsid antibodies were negative. The source was CD4+ T cells from PBMCs cultured with HCoV-NL63 spike peptides, collected before COVID-19 vaccination. The receptors come from a human donor who received a COVID-19 vaccine.

The genes are TRBV10-3 and TRBJ2-7, with D perhaps being TRBD1 or TRBD2 (5 bases each). The CDR3 sequence is 19 residues long. The germline V gene has CDR1 ENHRY and CDR2 SYGVKD. V dropped 6 bases and J dropped 4 bases, with 31 bases sitting between them. This CDR3 reads CAIRSPGRHSDSPLYEQYV. As DNA, the CDR3 is TGTGCCATCAGATCGCCGGGACGTCACTCCGACTCCCCACTTTACGAGCAGTACGTC.

This sequence joins TRBV10-2 and TRBJ2-3, with a tentative D call TRBD2 (6 bases). The length of the CDR3 is 12 residues. Trimming stripped 8 bases from V and 3 bases from J, with 9 bases between. The germline V gene encodes CDR1 WSHSY and CDR2 SAAADI. CDR3 sequence: CASGGATDTQYF. The CDR3 nucleotides are TGCGCCAGCGGCGGGGCGACAGATACGCAGTATTTT.

J is TRBJ1-3 and V is TRBV6-5; no firm D call. The CDR3 totals 12 residues. Per the germline V gene, CDR1 is MNHEY and CDR2 is SVGAGI. V was pared by 6 bases and J by 0 bases, with 3 bases between. Here the CDR3 reads CASSPSGNTIYF. The DNA of the CDR3 is TGTGCCAGCAGCCCCTCTGGAAACACCATATATTTT.

This clone was detected a few times. The chain carries TRBV11-2 and TRBJ1-4; TRBD1 matches 7 bases. The junction had 12 bases not matched to a gene; V was cut back by 1 base and J by 7 bases. The CDR3 consists of 17 residues. CDR1 SGHAT and CDR2 FQNNGV come from the germline V gene. Here the CDR3 DNA reads TGTGCCAGCAGCTTAGGTGTCACAGGGGTGGGAGGTGAAAAACTGTTTTTT. It codes for CASSLGVTGVGGEKLFF. Complete variable domain (other parts from reference TRBV11-2 and TRBJ1-4): EAGVAQSPRYKIIEKRQSVAFWCNPISGHATLYWYQQILGQGPKLLIQFQNNGVVDDSQLPKDRFSAERLKGVDSTLKIQPAKLEDSAVYLCASSLGVTGVGGEKLFFGSGTQLSVL.

The chain uses TRBV11-2 and TRBJ2-1, with a tentative D call TRBD1 (6 bases). V lost 4 bases to trimming and J lost 3 bases, with 16 bases between them. In germline, CDR1 is SGHAT, CDR2 FQNNGV. CDR3 size: 16 residues. Here the CDR3 DNA reads TGTGCCAGCAGCTCTGGTGGGGGCCCCATCTACAATGAGCAGTTCTTC. It specifies CASSSGGGPIYNEQFF.

The chain employs TRBV6-4 and TRBJ2-7; no reliable D call. CDR1 and CDR2 (germline): MRHNA, SNTAGT. V was clipped by 10 bases and J by 3 bases, with 13 bases between them. The CDR3 is made up of 12 amino acids. The CDR3 loop reads CATPSVDYEQYV. The CDR3 bases are TGTGCCACCCCGTCCGTTGACTACGAGCAGTACGTC.

V is TRBV30 and J is TRBJ2-5, with 8 bases fitting TRBD2. V shed 4 bases and J 5 bases; nucleotides not matched to a gene: 9. The CDR3 extends over 14 amino acids. Germline V gives CDR1 GTSNPN, CDR2 SVGIG (reference sequence). The CDR3 DNA is TGTGCCTGGACCCGTTGGTCGGGGGGGGAGACCCAGTACTTC. This translates into CAWTRWSGGETQYF.

CDR3 sequence: CASTMASGGETQYF. The CDR3 DNA is TGTGCCAGCACTATGGCTAGCGGGGGAGAGACCCAGTACTTC. The V and J genes are TRBV2 and TRBJ2-5; 10 nucleotides match TRBD2. The CDR3 loop spans 14 amino acids. Germline V gives CDR1 SNHLY, CDR2 FYNNEI. Losses at the gene ends were 7 bases for V and 4 bases for J; bases not matched to a gene: 6.

CDR3 sequence: CASSLRQARQETQYF. The CDR3 nucleotides are TGTGCCAGCTCCCTTCGGCAGGCCCGCCAAGAGACCCAGTACTTC. The V gene is TRBV18, the J gene TRBJ2-5, with D unresolved. The germline V gene has CDR1 KGHSH and CDR2 LQKENI. This CDR3 has 15 residues. The V and J ends lost 6 bases and 1 base respectively, with 15 bases between them.

This clone has just a few counts. The chain couples TRBV2 to TRBJ1-6, with 8 positions matching TRBD1. Losses at the gene ends were 0 bases for V and 16 bases for J; bases not matched to a gene: 5. This CDR3 region has 13 residues. The germline CDR1 and CDR2 sequences are SNHLY and FYNNEI. The CDR3 loop is CASSEAGTGLLHF. The CDR3 region has the DNA TGTGCCAGCAGTGAAGCGGGGACAGGCCTTCTCCACTTT.